This passage covers 27 T cell receptor beta chains from one sample sequenced in a study of blood T cell repertoires in COVID-19. Method: immunoSEQ multiplex PCR; TCRdb's copy keeps in-frame clones and lacks some. The sample comprises 100,000 to 150,000 clones, more than 70% of which are singletons, and roughly 1.2% rests with the top ten. The sample consisted of peripheral blood. Source of these receptors: a woman aged 80 or over with acute or convalescent COVID-19.

Here the CDR3 reads CASSPQASGSGDTQYF. Written as DNA, the CDR3 is TGTGCCAGCAGCCCCCAGGCTAGCGGGAGTGGAGATACGCAGTATTTT. The chain is built from TRBV7-3 and TRBJ2-3, with 10 bases matching TRBD2. In germline, CDR1 is SGHTA, CDR2 FQGTGA. Trimming took 5 bases from V and 5 from J; bases not matched to a gene: 10. The CDR3 covers 16 residues. The full variable domain, rest sourced from reference TRBV7-3 and TRBJ2-3, is GAGVSQTPSNKVTEKGKYVELRCDPISGHTALYWYRQSLGQGPEFLIYFQGTGAADDSGLPNDRFFAVRPEGSVSTLKIQRTERGDSAVYLCASSPQASGSGDTQYFGPGTRLTVL.

The chain has TRBV4-1 and TRBJ2-7; no definite D call. V shed 0 bases and J shed 4 bases, with 7 bases lying between them. This CDR3 contains 13 residues. Germline V gives CDR1 MGHRA, CDR2 YSYEKL. The CDR3 nucleotides are TGCGCCAGCAGCCAAGATATCAGTTACGAGCAGTACTTC. It is translated as CASSQDISYEQYF.

This chain joins TRBV7-8 and TRBJ1-4, with 8 bases matching TRBD1. The CDR3 contains 15 residues. V lost 5 bases, J lost 8 bases, and 10 bases stayed unmatched. CDR1 SGHVS and CDR2 FQNEAQ come from the germline V gene. The CDR3 coding sequence is TGTGCCAGCAGCCCTATAGACAGGGGCCAGGAAAAACTGTTTTTT. The encoded protein is CASSPIDRGQEKLFF.

The V call is TRBV5-1, the J call TRBJ1-1; no clear D gene. The V gene's germline CDR1 is SGHRS and CDR2 YFSETQ. The V and J ends lost 1 base and 0 bases respectively, with 10 bases between them. The CDR3 consists of 15 residues. Here the CDR3 DNA reads TGCGCCAGCAGCTTGTCAGGCTCTATGAACACTGAAGCTTTCTTT. Amino acids: CASSLSGSMNTEAFF.

The rearrangement links TRBV2 to TRBJ1-2; tentative D call: TRBD1 (5 bases). The CDR3 spans 12 residues. Trimming removed 3 bases from V and 8 bases from J, with 10 bases in between. The germline V gene encodes CDR1 SNHLY and CDR2 FYNNEI. In DNA, the CDR3 is TGTGCCAGCAGTGACGGCAGGGAAGGCTACACCTTC. Translated: CASSDGREGYTF.

This chain links TRBV5-1 with TRBJ2-1; 15 nucleotides align to TRBD2. V lost 4 bases to trimming and J lost 8 bases; unmatched junction nucleotides: 7. There are 16 residues in the CDR3. Germline V gene lookup returns CDR1 SGHRS and CDR2 YFSETQ. The CDR3 DNA is TGCGCCAGCAGCCTCGGACTAGCGGGAGGGGGAGATGAGCAGTTCTTC. It specifies CASSLGLAGGGDEQFF.

The chain couples TRBV6-1 to TRBJ2-7; 7 nucleotides agree with TRBD1. Germline CDR1 is MNHNS and CDR2 is SASEGT. The CDR3 covers 13 residues. V was pared by 3 bases and J by 6 bases, with 5 bases of the junction left unmatched. CDR3 residues: CASSEGQSLEQYF. The DNA for the CDR3 is TGTGCCAGCAGTGAGGGACAGTCGCTCGAGCAGTACTTC.

The CDR3 loop is CASSPMGRGYGNTIYF. The CDR3 nucleotides are TGTGCCAGCAGCCCTATGGGCAGGGGGTATGGAAACACCATATATTTT. This sequence joins TRBV9 and TRBJ1-3; 7 positions match TRBD1. The trim removed 4 bases at V and 3 bases at J, leaving 10 bases unmatched. CDR1 is SGDLS and CDR2 is YYNGEE in the germline V gene. This CDR3 is 16 amino acids long.

The chain joins TRBV28 to TRBJ2-1; 11 bases match TRBD2. Germline trimming cut 9 bases from V and 3 bases from J; bases unmatched to any gene: 13. Germline V gene data show CDR1 as MDHEN and CDR2 as SYDVKM. The CDR3 has 17 residues. This CDR3 is CARGLAVPPRGYNEQFF. As DNA, the CDR3 is TGTGCCAGGGGACTAGCGGTTCCTCCTAGGGGCTACAATGAGCAGTTCTTC.

The rearrangement uses TRBV6-2 or TRBV6-3 and TRBJ1-1; D ambiguous. Trimming stripped 2 bases from V and 0 bases from J, with 4 bases between. CDR3 length: 13 residues. Germline V gives CDR1 MNHEY, CDR2 SVGEGT. DNA of the CDR3: TGTGCCAGCAGTTACCCTCTGAACACTGAAGCTTTCTTT. Protein product: CASSYPLNTEAFF.

V is TRBV21-1 and J is TRBJ2-1; TRBD2 is the table's D call and was not checked against the DNA. TRBV21-1 is marked as a pseudogene. The CDR3 loop spans 18 amino acids. CDR3 amino acids: CASSKKKPQFLPYNEQFF. The CDR3 bases are TGTGCCAGCAGCAAAAAAAAGCCCCAATTTCTACCCTACAATGAGCAGTTCTTC.

The gene calls are TRBV5-1 and TRBJ1-4; D not resolved. CDR1 is SGHRS, CDR2 YFSETQ, per germline. Trimming took off 1 base at V and 5 bases at J, with 12 bases between the two ends. The CDR3 consists of 15 residues. The CDR3 DNA reads TGCGCCAGCAGCTTGAGCGGGCGGGAAAATGAAAAACTGTTTTTT. This sequence encodes CASSLSGRENEKLFF.

The chain joins TRBV2 to TRBJ1-1, with 11 nucleotides matching TRBD1. V trimming: 3 bases; J trimming: 11 bases; junction bases outside the gene matches: 5. CDR1 is SNHLY and CDR2 is FYNNEI in the germline V gene. This CDR3 spans 13 amino acids. The CDR3 region is CASSEVRDRGAFF. The CDR3 bases are TGTGCCAGCAGTGAGGTGCGGGACAGGGGGGCTTTCTTT. The full variable domain, completed using reference TRBV2 and TRBJ1-1, is EPEVTQTPSHQVTQMGQEVILRCVPISNHLYFYWYRQILGQKVEFLVSFYNNEISEKSEIFDDQFSVERPDGSNFTLKIRSTKLEDSAMYFCASSEVRDRGAFFGQGTRLTVV.

This chain links TRBV6-1 with TRBJ1-3, with unresolved D. The length of the CDR3 is 16 residues. From germline, CDR1 is MNHNS and CDR2 SASEGT. V lost 2 bases and J 3 bases, leaving 14 bases between the germline ends. CDR3 residues: CASSELTASNGNTIYF. CDR3 coding DNA: TGTGCCAGCAGTGAACTCACAGCCAGCAATGGAAACACCATATATTTT.

This clone came up once. The genes are TRBV2 and TRBJ2-5, with 11 bases fitting TRBD1. CDR1 and CDR2 from the germline V gene are SNHLY and FYNNEI. The CDR3 totals 14 residues. V shed 5 bases and J 5 bases; nucleotides not matched to a gene: 4. CDR3 nucleotides: TGTGCCAGCAGTTCGGGACAGGGGGGGGAGACCCAGTACTTC. This codes for CASSSGQGGETQYF.

The chain is built from TRBV28 and TRBJ2-1; D gene ambiguous. V was pared by 3 bases and J by 4 bases, with 13 bases between. CDR1 is MDHEN and CDR2 is SYDVKM in the germline V gene. CDR3 length: 15 amino acids. CDR3 sequence (DNA): TGTGCCAGCAGTTTTTACCGGGTAGGTTACAATGAGCAGTTCTTC. Its translation: CASSFYRVGYNEQFF. The full variable domain, completed using reference TRBV28 and TRBJ2-1, is DVKVTQSSRYLVKRTGEKVFLECVQDMDHENMFWYRQDPGLGLRLIYFSYDVKMKEKGDIPEGYSVSREKKERFSLILESASTNQTSMYLCASSFYRVGYNEQFFGPGTRLTVL.

The chain employs TRBV19 and TRBJ1-4; no reliable D call. V was trimmed by 1 base and J by 3 bases, leaving 12 bases between them. Germline CDR1 is LNHDA and CDR2 is SQIVND (reference sequence). This CDR3 region has 16 residues. The CDR3 coding sequence is TGTGCCAGTAGTATAGCCCGGGTAACGGCTAATGAAAAACTGTTTTTT. Its protein product is CASSIARVTANEKLFF.

The CDR3 bases are TGTGCCAGCTCACTTACTAGAGACGAGCAGTACTTC. This codes for CASSLTRDEQYF. The V and J genes are TRBV18 and TRBJ2-7; D possibly corresponds to TRBD2 (5 bases). Germline CDR1 reads KGHSH; CDR2 reads LQKENI. This CDR3 is 12 amino acids long. The ends were cut back, 4 bases at V and 5 bases at J, with 9 bases in the middle.

The chain couples TRBV11-3 to TRBJ1-3; 7 bases align to TRBD1. CDR1 SGHNT and CDR2 YENEEA come from the germline V gene. This CDR3 comprises 13 residues. J gave up 7 bases and V 4 bases, and 4 bases lay outside the gene matches. The CDR3 is CASSSRGDNTIYF. The CDR3 coding sequence is TGTGCCAGCAGCTCCAGGGGGGACAACACCATATATTTT.

This clone was counted at least ten times. This chain uses TRBV4-3 with TRBJ2-3; 10 bases are a match to TRBD2. Trimming took 0 bases from V and 4 from J; bases not matched to a gene: 4. In germline, CDR1 is LGHNA, CDR2 YSLEER. This CDR3 has 16 residues. This CDR3 is CASSQEAGGFADTQYF. The CDR3 coding sequence is TGCGCCAGCAGCCAAGAAGCGGGGGGGTTTGCAGATACGCAGTATTTT.

The chain employs TRBV10-3 and TRBJ1-2; tentative D call: TRBD1 (5 bases). This CDR3 has 13 residues. V was trimmed by 2 bases and J by 2 bases, leaving 6 bases between them. Germline V gene data show CDR1 as ENHRY and CDR2 as SYGVKD. The CDR3 is CAISEPGNYGYTF. The CDR3, as DNA: TGTGCCATCAGTGAGCCAGGGAACTATGGCTACACCTTC.

This chain joins TRBV6-5 and TRBJ2-1; 10 bases agree with TRBD1. This CDR3 is 15 amino acids long. V shed 5 bases and J 6 bases; nucleotides not matched to a gene: 7. The germline CDR1 and CDR2 sequences are MNHEY and SVGAGI. CDR3 residues: CASSHDRGPINEQFF. For the CDR3, the DNA is TGTGCCAGCAGTCACGACAGGGGGCCTATCAATGAGCAGTTCTTC.

This sequence joins TRBV6-5 and TRBJ1-2; D remains ambiguous. Germline values: CDR1 MNHEY, CDR2 SVGAGI. The CDR3 contains 13 residues. V was cut by 7 bases and J by 4 bases, with 13 bases left in between. CDR3 bases: TGTGCCAGCACTCCGGCGGGAAGCTATGGCTACACCTTC. Protein: CASTPAGSYGYTF.

The table lists this clone with a few counts. The chain joins TRBV5-5 to TRBJ2-3; D might be TRBD1 (5 bases). This CDR3 has 16 amino acids. Trimming took off 0 bases at V and 3 bases at J, with 14 bases between the two ends. Germline CDR1 SGHKS, CDR2 YYEKEE (reference sequence). Written as DNA, the CDR3 is TGTGCCAGCAGCTTGGGAAAGGGGTTCCTAACAGATACGCAGTATTTT. It is translated as CASSLGKGFLTDTQYF.

This chain links TRBV28 with TRBJ2-5, with D possibly being TRBD2 (5 bases). This CDR3 spans 12 amino acids. The ends were cut back, 3 bases at V and 7 bases at J, with 9 bases in the middle. Germline V gene sequence: CDR1 MDHEN, CDR2 SYDVKM. Here the CDR3 reads CASSFSRGTQYF. The CDR3 DNA is TGTGCCAGCAGTTTTTCCCGGGGGACCCAGTACTTC.

The chain has TRBV4-2 and TRBJ2-1, with 8 bases aligning to TRBD2. Germline V CDR1 and CDR2: LGHNA, YNFKEQ. The CDR3 totals 16 residues. With 1 base clipped from V and 2 bases from J, the junction kept 4 bases outside the gene matches. The DNA of the CDR3 is TGTGCCAGCAGCCAAGGACGGGGGGGGACCTACAATGAGCAGTTCTTC. Amino acid sequence: CASSQGRGGTYNEQFF.

The chain is built from TRBV5-4 and TRBJ2-1, with 9 bases that match TRBD2. The V segment lost 4 bases and the J segment 2 bases; nucleotides outside the gene matches: 7. CDR3 length equals 16 residues. The V gene's germline CDR1 is SGHNT and CDR2 YYREEE (reference sequence). CDR3 nucleotide sequence: TGTGCCAGCAGCCGGACTAGCGCCTCCCCCTACAATGAGCAGTTCTTC. Protein: CASSRTSASPYNEQFF.